This T cell receptor (beta chain) was recovered during a study of cytomegalovirus exposure and HLA in healthy donors. Each donor was healthy, and each was a bone marrow donor. Sampled while nominally healthy, donors likely had unrecorded immune exposures. The study, taken as a whole, reports: Reported performance of the classifier showed diagnosis of cytomegalovirus status with high specificity and sensitivity. The authors reported that TCR beta sequences could predict HLA-A and HLA-B alleles. These predictions were accurate for most subjects in the first cohort.

Use of 60 Vbeta and 13 Jbeta primers characterized the PCR. Method: immunoSEQ multiplex PCR; TCRdb's copy keeps in-frame clones and lacks some. The table has 130,000 to 150,000 clones, 79% seen once. With V trimmed by 4 bases and J by 5 bases, 10 bases remained unmatched. This CDR3 is built from 15 residues. Germline CDR1 reads SGHRS; CDR2 reads YFSETQ. In regard to this clone: What it recognizes is unknown.

The TCR comes from a woman in her thirties or forties in good health and CMV-seropositive. Material for sequencing was PBMCs. V and J are TRBV5-1 and TRBJ2-7, with 9 bases identical to TRBD1. CDR3 bases: TGCGCCAGCAGCCCGGGGGACAGGGTGGGAAACGAGCAGTACTTC. Translation: CASSPGDRVGNEQYF.